This paragraph covers one TCR beta chain sequence. This clone was found a few times. No antigen is known for it. Base-call qualities are not available, and no considerably larger clone is one nucleotide away. Genomic DNA was extracted with the Qiagen DNeasy kit from unsorted PBMCs and from negatively selected CD4+ and CD8+ fractions. Using primers that anneal to V and J segments, immunoSEQ multiplex PCR amplified the TCR beta CDR3 regions. A synthetic immune receptor repertoire was used to minimize amplification bias, and any residual bias was removed computationally once sequencing was done. The source study handled its data this way. Custom Python scripts were used to quantify repertoire diversity as the Shannon entropy index. Unsorted, CD4+ and CD8+ repertoires were analyzed separately, except for combined analyses in which CD4+ and CD8+ sequences were merged in silico. Clonal expansion was defined as a frequency increase of at least 2-fold after treatment compared with C1D1, and clones undetected at baseline were assigned a pseudocount of 0.5. Clones with 0 or 1 copy at C1D1 were defined as singleton clones, while clones with 2 or more copies were defined as non-singleton clones. By matching protein sequences in sorted samples from the same patient, clones expanded in unsorted samples were annotated as CD4+, CD8+ or unknown. Wilcoxon tests on paired samples were used to test changes in diversity from C1D1 to C4D1. Here the immuneACCESS table is served through TCRdb, limited to in-frame sequences with V and J called. Missing clones are a known gap in these copies; in checked studies unresolved V genes cover under half, and the rest lacks a known reason. The V and J calls and clone size are taken from that table; D and trimming were inferred from the DNA. Present in this sample are about 44,000 clones, around 64% of which were seen just once. Jointly, the top ten make up about 3.1% of the sample.

This entry belongs to a study of PD-1 blockade in classical Hodgkin lymphoma (TCRdb year 2020). A note on the overall study: Nivolumab dosing was 3 mg/kg intravenously every 2 weeks, continuing until either disease progression or unacceptable toxicity. A peripheral blood immune signature of response to PD-1 blockade in classical Hodgkin lymphoma was defined using TCR beta sequencing and CyTOF. Study-wide conclusions, independent of this receptor: Lower diversity was seen in patients whose nivolumab began less than 1 year after ASCT, and these patients were left out of later analyses so that immune reconstitution would not confound the results. Trial patients with a complete response had baseline diversity similar to that of newly diagnosed patients, while partial responders and progressors had significantly lower diversity. A significant rise by C4D1 was seen in CD4+ but not CD8+ TCR diversity (p=0.0027 vs p=0.16), with the rise being most apparent in complete responders (p=0.02). Baseline TCR diversity was reported as lower in newly diagnosed patients than in healthy donors, and lower still in relapsed/refractory patients. The study was restricted to a single clinical trial cohort, and the causes of repertoire differences, possibly disease activity or prior therapy, were left undefined.

This specimen's time point label, per the study, means: cycle 4 day 1 (C4D1), after more than 5 weeks of nivolumab. All trial patients had relapsed after autologous stem cell transplantation, with cohorts A, B and C differing in prior brentuximab vedotin exposure. A total of 50 to 70 patients with relapsed/refractory classical Hodgkin lymphoma made up the trial cohort, and each patient's best overall response was complete response, partial response or progressive disease. Single-agent nivolumab was administered to trial patients in the multi-cohort phase II CheckMate 205 trial. An independent review committee assessed best overall response by applying the 2007 International Working Group response criteria. Trial PBMCs were obtained immediately prior to nivolumab initiation (C1D1) and on therapy at cycle 2 day 1 and cycle 4 day 1. Peripheral blood was collected in 8 mL Vacutainer Cell Preparation Tubes, from which PBMCs were isolated by centrifugation and then cryopreserved.

This material consisted of peripheral blood mononuclear cells (PBMCs), taken before the fourth cycle of nivolumab. The receptor was derived from a human donor with classical Hodgkin lymphoma.

In nucleotides, the sequence is TGTGCCAGCAGTTTACAACGACAGGGGAGGTCTAGCACCTTC. Translated, it reads CASSLQRQGRSSTF. Rearrangement joined TRBV28 to TRBJ1-2; 8 central bases correspond to TRBD1. Relative to germline, V is missing 2 bases and J is missing 13 bases, with 12 bases of the junction outside any gene match. The CDR3 sequence holds 14 residues, the cysteine and phenylalanine included. Of all the DNA, just the CDR3 is kept, 42 bases in frame from base 1. The germline V gene yields MDHEN for CDR1 and SYDVKM for CDR2.